What follows are 32 T cell receptor beta chains derived from one specimen sequenced in a study of blood T cell repertoires in COVID-19. Data came from immunoSEQ multiplex PCR; TCRdb stores just in-frame clones and leaves some out. The profile shows around 80,000 clones, under 85% of them singletons. The material sequenced was peripheral blood. The receptors originated from a human donor in a cohort sampled during active COVID-19.

V gene TRBV15 combines with J gene TRBJ1-3, with D tentatively TRBD1 (5 bases). With 3 bases removed from V and 0 bases from J, the gap between germline ends came to 9 bases. Per the germline V gene, CDR1 is LNHNV and CDR2 is YYDKDF (reference sequence). CDR3 size: 15 residues. The CDR3 sequence: CATSSDSLSGNTIYF. In DNA, the CDR3 is TGTGCCACCAGCAGTGACAGCCTCTCTGGAAACACCATATATTTT.

V usage is TRBV28 and J usage is TRBJ2-7; 9 positions agree with TRBD1. V lost 7 bases, J lost 7 bases, and 11 bases stayed unmatched. The CDR3 spans 14 residues. Germline V gives CDR1 MDHEN, CDR2 SYDVKM. In nucleotides, the CDR3 is TGTGCCAGCACCCCCCGGGACAGGGTAAAAGAGCAGTACTTC. Translating gives CASTPRDRVKEQYF.

The CDR3 DNA sequence: TGTGCCAGCAGCTCGAACAGGGGCTCTGGGGCCAACGTCCTGACTTTC. It translates to CASSSNRGSGANVLTF. The V call is TRBV7-3, the J call TRBJ2-6, with 7 bases fitting TRBD1. J was trimmed by 0 bases and V by 4 bases; bases with no gene match: 3. The length of the CDR3 is 16 residues. Germline V CDR1 and CDR2: SGHTA, FQGTGA.

The sample holds a few counts of this clone. The CDR3 DNA is TGTGCCAGCAGTGCCACAGGGCTGGGCACTGAAGCTTTCTTT. This translates into CASSATGLGTEAFF. V is TRBV2 and J is TRBJ1-1; D may be TRBD1 (6 bases). Germline lookup yields CDR1 SNHLY and CDR2 FYNNEI. V gave up 4 bases and J gave up 4 bases, with 13 bases separating them. The CDR3 length is 14 residues.

This chain links TRBV11-2 with TRBJ2-1; 12 bases fit TRBD2. Trimming took 5 bases from V and 2 from J; bases not matched to a gene: 7. The germline V gene encodes CDR1 SGHAT and CDR2 FQNNGV. CDR3 length: 17 residues. Here the CDR3 DNA reads TGTGCCAGCAGCATAGGACTAGCGGGGAACCCCTACAATGAGCAGTTCTTC. This sequence encodes CASSIGLAGNPYNEQFF.

The rearrangement uses TRBV28 and TRBJ2-3; 9 bases match TRBD1. V shed 9 bases and J 6 bases; nucleotides not matched to a gene: 7. Germline lookup yields CDR1 MDHEN and CDR2 SYDVKM. The length of the CDR3 is 13 residues. CDR3 in DNA: TGTGCCAGTTGGACAGGGGATGTCGATACGCAGTATTTT. Residues: CASWTGDVDTQYF.

This clone appeared once. The rearrangement links TRBV9 to TRBJ1-4, with D perhaps matching TRBD1 (6 bases). Germline V gene lookup returns CDR1 SGDLS and CDR2 YYNGEE. V lost 3 bases to trimming and J lost 7 bases, with 16 bases between them. The CDR3 sequence is 15 residues long. The CDR3 is CASSEIQGGFEKLFF. In nucleotides, the CDR3 is TGTGCCAGCAGCGAGATACAGGGTGGGTTTGAAAAACTGTTTTTT. The whole variable domain, filled in from reference TRBV9 and TRBJ1-4, reads DSGVTQTPKHLITATGQRVTLRCSPRSGDLSVYWYQQSLDQGLQFLIQYYNGEERAKGNILERFSAQQFPDLHSELNLSSLELGDSALYFCASSEIQGGFEKLFFGSGTQLSVL.

The rearrangement joins TRBV15 to TRBJ1-4; D remains ambiguous. The CDR3 length is 15 residues. Trimming cost V 0 bases and J 5 bases, with 10 bases left between them. Germline lookup yields CDR1 LNHNV and CDR2 YYDKDF (reference sequence). DNA of the CDR3: TGTGCCACCAGCAGAGATCGGAGAACAAATGAAAAACTGTTTTTT. Its protein product is CATSRDRRTNEKLFF.

Of note for this clone: The same CDR3 also results from other DNA sequences found in this sample. The genes are TRBV30 and TRBJ1-5, with 12 bases fitting TRBD1. The CDR3 totals 14 residues. Germline trimming cut 2 bases from V and 7 bases from J; bases unmatched to any gene: 3. CDR1 and CDR2 (germline): GTSNPN, SVGIG (reference sequence). CDR3 coding DNA: TGTGCCTGGAGTCGGGACAGGGGGCAACAGCCCCAGCATTTT. Its protein is CAWSRDRGQQPQHF. The full variable domain, its missing parts supplied by reference TRBV30 and TRBJ1-5, is SQTIHQWPATLVQPVGSPLSLECTVEGTSNPNLYWYRQAAGRGLQLLFYSVGIGQISSEVPQNLSASRPQDRQFILSSKKLLLSDSGFYLCAWSRDRGQQPQHFGDGTRLSIL.

The chain recombines TRBV18 with TRBJ1-1; D is unclear. The CDR3 covers 15 residues. Germline V gives CDR1 KGHSH, CDR2 LQKENI. V was shortened by 5 bases and J by 1 base, with 14 bases between the two germline ends. CDR3 sequence: CASSNQPPGNTEAFF. In DNA form, the CDR3 reads TGTGCCAGCTCAAACCAGCCCCCAGGGAACACTGAAGCTTTCTTT. Together with reference TRBV18 and TRBJ1-1, the CDR3 gives the full variable domain: NAGVMQNPRHLVRRRGQEARLRCSPMKGHSHVYWYRQLPEEGLKFMVYLQKENIIDESGMPKERFSAEFPKEGPSILRIQQVVRGDSAAYFCASSNQPPGNTEAFFGQGTRLTVV.

V usage is TRBV6-4 and J usage is TRBJ2-3, with 7 bases identical to TRBD1. The CDR3 spans 15 residues. CDR1 is MRHNA and CDR2 is SNTAGT in the germline V gene. V was clipped by 0 bases and J by 4 bases; unmatched bases: 4. The CDR3 reads CASSDSWDSADTQYF. The CDR3 nucleotides are TGTGCCAGCAGTGACTCATGGGACAGCGCAGATACGCAGTATTTT.

This sequence joins TRBV11-2 and TRBJ2-7; D remains ambiguous. CDR1 SGHAT and CDR2 FQNNGV come from the germline V gene. Trimming cost V 2 bases and J 1 base, with 3 bases left between them. This CDR3 comprises 12 residues. Here the CDR3 reads CASSLSSYEQYF. As DNA, the CDR3 is TGTGCCAGCAGCTTATCGTCCTACGAGCAGTACTTC.

This clone was seen just once. The chain uses TRBV19 and TRBJ1-3, with TRBD1 as a possible D gene (6 bases). The CDR3 spans 14 residues. Germline CDR1 reads LNHDA; CDR2 reads SQIVND (reference sequence). V dropped 5 bases and J dropped 3 bases, with 11 bases sitting between them. CDR3 loop: CASSARTDGNTIYF. DNA for the CDR3: TGTGCCAGTAGTGCCCGGACAGATGGAAACACCATATATTTT.

This clone was seen a handful of times. The CDR3: CSVRQDHEQYF. The CDR3 nucleotides are TGCAGTGTGCGACAGGACCACGAGCAGTACTTC. This chain connects TRBV20-1 to TRBJ2-7; tentative D call: TRBD1 (6 bases). The CDR3 runs to 11 residues. The germline V gene encodes CDR1 DFQATT and CDR2 SNEGSKA (reference sequence). V was pared by 7 bases and J by 5 bases, with 12 bases between.

This clone was observed a few times. This chain links TRBV7-3 with TRBJ2-1; perhaps TRBD2 as D (5 bases). Between the trimmed V and J ends, which lost 5 bases and 5 bases, there was a span of 22 bases. Germline loops: CDR1 SGHTA, CDR2 FQGTGA. The CDR3 runs to 17 residues. The CDR3 nucleotides are TGTGCCAGCAGCCCCACCGGGGTGAATTGGGAGCACAATGAGCAGTTCTTC. Its translation: CASSPTGVNWEHNEQFF. The full variable domain, in which reference TRBV7-3 and TRBJ2-1 provide the parts outside the CDR3, is GAGVSQTPSNKVTEKGKYVELRCDPISGHTALYWYRQSLGQGPEFLIYFQGTGAADDSGLPNDRFFAVRPEGSVSTLKIQRTERGDSAVYLCASSPTGVNWEHNEQFFGPGTRLTVL.

The J gene is TRBJ1-5, the V gene TRBV19, with 10 bases aligning to TRBD1. Trimming removed 4 bases from V and 4 bases from J; junction bases left unmatched: 4. The CDR3 is 15 residues long. The germline V gene has CDR1 LNHDA and CDR2 SQIVND (reference sequence). CDR3 sequence (DNA): TGTGCCAGTAGTACCTTGGACAGGGGGAATCAGCCCCAGCATTTT. Protein: CASSTLDRGNQPQHF.

The chain recombines TRBV27 with TRBJ2-7; TRBD2 agrees at 8 bases. After removal of 3 bases from V and 3 bases from J, the junction contained 10 bases not matched to a gene. The germline V gene has CDR1 MNHEY and CDR2 SMNVEV (reference sequence). The CDR3 is 16 amino acids. As DNA, the CDR3 is TGTGCCAGCAGTTTTTTGACCGGGACTAGAGTCTACGAGCAGTACTTC. This gives the protein CASSFLTGTRVYEQYF.

This clone was detected only once. The gene calls are TRBV27 and TRBJ2-1, with D possibly being TRBD2 (6 bases). This CDR3 has 17 residues. V was cut by 3 bases and J by 0 bases, with 15 bases left in between. In germline, CDR1 is MNHEY, CDR2 SMNVEV (reference sequence). CDR3 sequence: CASSFSLGRGSYNEQFF. The CDR3 DNA reads TGTGCCAGCAGTTTTTCCCTCGGGAGAGGCTCCTACAATGAGCAGTTCTTC.

This clone showed up just once. This chain joins TRBV7-2 and TRBJ2-5; 12 bases are shared with TRBD2. CDR3 length equals 16 residues. The germline V gene has CDR1 SGHTA and CDR2 FQGNSA. Trimming removed 5 bases from V and 4 bases from J; junction bases left unmatched: 8. For the CDR3, the DNA is TGTGCCAGCAGCATCCTAGCGGGGGGGTACTCAGAGACCCAGTACTTC. Amino acids: CASSILAGGYSETQYF.

The chain joins TRBV2 to TRBJ2-7, with 9 bases fitting TRBD2. V gave up 6 bases and J gave up 12 bases; unmatched junction bases: 6. CDR3 size: 11 residues. The germline CDR1 and CDR2 sequences are SNHLY and FYNNEI. CDR3 region: CASSPSGTLYF. The CDR3 region has the DNA TGTGCCAGCAGCCCTAGCGGGACACTGTACTTC.

The chain couples TRBV11-3 to TRBJ1-3, with D possibly being TRBD1 (5 bases). Trimming took 0 bases from V and 0 from J, leaving 9 bases between them. This CDR3 comprises 16 residues. Germline-derived CDR1 and CDR2 are SGHNT and YENEEA. This chain's CDR3 is CASSLDRQSSGNTIYF. The DNA for the CDR3 is TGTGCCAGCAGCTTAGACCGACAGTCCTCTGGAAACACCATATATTTT.

The chain couples TRBV28 to TRBJ1-1, with 7 bases lining up with TRBD1. Germline V gene data show CDR1 as MDHEN and CDR2 as SYDVKM. CDR3 length: 12 amino acids. Trimming cost V 4 bases and J 8 bases; bases outside gene matches: 4. DNA of the CDR3: TGTGCCAGCAGTTCGTCGGACAGGGAAGCTTTCTTT. Translating it yields CASSSSDREAFF.

This chain uses TRBV21-1 with TRBJ1-1; TRBD1, the table's D call, was not compared with the DNA. TRBV21-1 is a documented pseudogene. This CDR3 has 15 amino acids. The CDR3 loop is CASSIGGQLNTEAFF. As DNA, the CDR3 is TGTGCCAGCAGCATCGGCGGACAGCTGAACACTGAAGCTTTCTTT.

The V and J genes are TRBV3-1 (or the pseudogene TRBV3-2) and TRBJ2-7; D might be TRBD1 (6 bases). This CDR3 spans 15 amino acids. Trimming took 0 bases from V and 7 from J, leaving 16 bases between them. Germline V gene sequence: CDR1 LGHDT, CDR2 YNNKEL (reference sequence). CDR3 sequence (DNA): TGTGCCAGCAGCCAAGAGAACAGGGAAAAAGGAGAGCAGTACTTC. Its translation: CASSQENREKGEQYF.

In its sample, this clone was seen once. V usage is TRBV7-2 and J usage is TRBJ1-6, with no clear D. Germline loops: CDR1 SGHTA, CDR2 FQGNSA. Trimming pared 8 bases from V and 0 bases from J, leaving 11 bases between. The CDR3 is made up of 15 amino acids. This chain's CDR3 is CASGAPSSYNSPLHF. CDR3 coding DNA: TGTGCCAGCGGAGCTCCCAGCTCCTATAATTCACCCCTCCACTTT.

Written as DNA, the CDR3 is TGTGCCAGCAGCCTTCGACTAGCGGGAGAGTACGAGCAGTACTTC. Translation: CASSLRLAGEYEQYF. The chain recombines TRBV7-8 with TRBJ2-7, with TRBD2 matching over 12 bases. The junction had 6 bases not matched to a gene; V was cut back by 5 bases and J by 4 bases. The germline V gene encodes CDR1 SGHVS and CDR2 FQNEAQ. The CDR3 extends over 15 amino acids.

This chain uses TRBV11-2 with TRBJ2-1; 7 bases fit TRBD2. V shed 7 bases and J 6 bases; nucleotides not matched to a gene: 15. CDR3 length: 16 amino acids. CDR1 and CDR2 (germline): SGHAT, FQNNGV. As DNA, the CDR3 is TGTGCCAGCACCCCTACTGTCGGGACTACAGGCAATGAGCAGTTCTTC. It yields the protein CASTPTVGTTGNEQFF.

This chain links TRBV28 with TRBJ2-3; TRBD2 matches at 15 bases. CDR1 is MDHEN, CDR2 SYDVKM, per germline. J was trimmed by 5 bases and V by 7 bases; bases with no gene match: 22. This CDR3 region has 21 residues. CDR3 loop: CASKTPNRGKRTSGGEDTQYF. CDR3 coding DNA: TGTGCCAGCAAAACTCCGAACAGGGGAAAGAGGACTAGCGGGGGGGAAGATACGCAGTATTTT.

The genes are TRBV5-1 and TRBJ2-2, with D possibly matching TRBD2 (5 bases). Trimming cost V 4 bases and J 4 bases, with 8 bases left between them. This CDR3 contains 13 residues. Germline-derived CDR1 and CDR2 are SGHRS and YFSETQ. CDR3 nucleotides: TGCGCCAGCAGCCCTGGAGGCACCGGGGAGCTGTTTTTT. Its protein product is CASSPGGTGELFF. The whole variable domain, remainder taken from reference TRBV5-1 and TRBJ2-2, is KAGVTQTPRYLIKTRGQQVTLSCSPISGHRSVSWYQQTPGQGLQFLFEYFSETQRNKGNFPGRFSGRQFSNSRSEMNVSTLELGDSALYLCASSPGGTGELFFGEGSRLTVL.

The chain carries TRBV3-1 (or the pseudogene TRBV3-2) and TRBJ2-7; 11 bases are shared with TRBD2. The V gene's germline CDR1 is LGHDT and CDR2 YNNKEL (reference sequence). The trim removed 4 bases at V and 2 bases at J, leaving 1 base unmatched. This CDR3 spans 14 amino acids. The CDR3 is CASSLAGGPYEQYF. CDR3 DNA sequence: TGTGCCAGCAGCCTAGCGGGGGGGCCCTACGAGCAGTACTTC.

The chain joins TRBV6-5 to TRBJ1-4; D is perhaps TRBD1 (5 bases). The CDR3 has 15 amino acids. Germline CDR1 is MNHEY and CDR2 is SVGAGI. V shed 7 bases and J shed 2 bases, with 14 bases lying between them. The CDR3 region is CASKNRQPTNEKLFF. CDR3 DNA: TGTGCCAGCAAAAACAGACAGCCGACTAATGAAAAACTGTTTTTT.

J is TRBJ2-3 and V is TRBV9; 8 nucleotides line up with TRBD2. The CDR3 runs 16 residues. The germline V gene has CDR1 SGDLS and CDR2 YYNGEE. J gave up 2 bases and V 0 bases, and 5 bases lay outside the gene matches. The CDR3 DNA sequence: TGTGCCAGCAGCGTAGCCACGGGGGGGCTCACAGATACGCAGTATTTT. Protein sequence: CASSVATGGLTDTQYF.